This T cell receptor beta chain stems from a study of response to subunit inactivated influenza vaccine. This clonotype was counted only a few times. Its antigen is not known. TCRdb ran MiXCR on the RT-PCR reads and lists one entry per CDR3 protein. This sample carries about 700,000 distinct CDR3 sequences, 13% to 15% of them seen once, and the ten largest clones take 7.5% to 9%. General study findings and limits: Every seasonal influenza vaccination brings in few new T cells, the authors suggested.

The source is a man aged 45-65 years who received an inactivated influenza vaccine. Sequenced material: PBMCs from blood, taken around 14 days before vaccination.

CDR3 DNA: TGCAGTCTACTCGGGACAGCTAACACCGGGGAGCTGTTTTTT. Translating gives CSLLGTANTGELFF. The chain has TRBV20-1 and TRBJ2-2, with 7 nucleotides matching TRBD1. The V segment lost 8 bases and the J segment 2 bases; nucleotides outside the gene matches: 8. Germline-derived CDR1 and CDR2 are DFQATT and SNEGSKA (reference sequence). The CDR3 totals 14 residues.